A selection of T cell receptor beta chains follows, all from one sample in a study of blood T cell repertoires in COVID-19. Only in-frame clones appear in the TCRdb table, and some are missing; sequencing was by immunoSEQ multiplex PCR. This sample has 140,000 to 150,000 clones; more than 80% occur once, and the top ten carry 7% to 10%. The material sequenced was peripheral blood. All receptors come from a human donor with acute or convalescent COVID-19. The donor label of this sample is uncertain. The CDR3 runs from the conserved cysteine through the conserved F or W. A D gene is named only where the DNA matches it firmly. Expanded clones get a size class; other rows say once, few or many, or leave the size out.

D gene	J gene	clone size	V gene	CDR3 DNA	CDR3 protein
TRBD1	TRBJ2-4	NA	TRBV19	TGTGCCACTAGGGACAGGGCCAAAAACATTCAGTACTTC	CATRDRAKNIQYF
TRBD1	TRBJ1-1	NA	TRBV5-1	TGCGCCAGCAGCTCGAATACAGGGGGAAGGACTGAAGCTTTCTTT	CASSSNTGGRTEAFF
NA	TRBJ1-1	NA	TRBV4-1	TGCGCCAGCAGCCAAGAACTTCTTAAAAAGGCTTTCTTT	CASSQELLKKAFF
TRBD1	TRBJ2-2	few	TRBV5-1	TGCGCCAGCAGCCGCGGGACAGGGGTTACCAACACCGGGGAGCTGTTTTTT	CASSRGTGVTNTGELFF
TRBD1	TRBJ1-1	once	TRBV9	TGTGCCAGCAGCGGAGGACAGGGGGTCTGGTACGACACTGAAGCTTTCTTT	CASSGGQGVWYDTEAFF
NA	TRBJ2-1	NA	TRBV6-5	TGTGCCAGCAGTTCCGGGATTAGGTACTACAATGAGCAGTTCTTC	CASSSGIRYYNEQFF
TRBD1	TRBJ1-3	NA	TRBV7-2	TGTGCCAGCAGCATCGGGACAGTCTCTGGAAACACCATATATTTT	CASSIGTVSGNTIYF
NA	TRBJ1-1	NA	TRBV5-1	TGCGCCAGCACCTCAGGGGCGAACACTGAAGCTTTCTTT	CASTSGANTEAFF
TRBD1	TRBJ2-1	NA	TRBV18	TGTGCCAGCTCTCCTCGGGACAGCAATGAGCAGTTCTTC	CASSPRDSNEQFF
TRBD1	TRBJ1-2	NA	TRBV29-1	TGCAGCGTTCTTACCGGGACAGACGGCTACACCTTC	CSVLTGTDGYTF
TRBD1	TRBJ2-1	NA	TRBV5-6	TGTGCCAGCAGCTCGAACGCGGGACAGGACAATGAGCAGTTCTTC	CASSSNAGQDNEQFF
NA	TRBJ2-7	few	TRBV4-1	TGCGCCAGCAGCCCATCTGAACTGCTCGGGGTGCAGTACTTC	CASSPSELLGVQYF
NA	TRBJ1-5	NA	TRBV7-8	TGTGCCAGCAGCTTAGGAGGGGGGGCTTCGGGGCCCCAGCATTTT	CASSLGGGASGPQHF
NA	TRBJ2-1	NA	TRBV4-1	TGCGCCAGCAGCCACGTTATGACACTTAGCTCCTACAATGAGCAGTTCTTC	CASSHVMTLSSYNEQFF
NA	TRBJ2-1	once	TRBV9	TGTGCCAGCAGCGTAGTTAGCCCAAGCGGTGAGCAGTTCTTC	CASSVVSPSGEQFF
NA	TRBJ1-5	NA	TRBV5-6	TGTGCCAGCAGCTTCGGGGGTTTGGCGAGCAATCAGCCCCAGCATTTT	CASSFGGLASNQPQHF
TRBD1	TRBJ2-5	NA	TRBV2	TGTGCCAGCAGTAACCGGGACAGCCAGAGAGAGACCCAGTACTTC	CASSNRDSQRETQYF
NA	TRBJ2-1	NA	TRBV9	TGTGCCAGCAGCGTAGATGGGCAGGGCTCCTACAATGAGCAGTTCTTC	CASSVDGQGSYNEQFF
TRBD2	TRBJ2-3	once	TRBV3-1/TRBV3-2	TGTGCCAGCAGCCTTCTAGCGGGGGCAAGCACAGATACGCAGTATTTT	CASSLLAGASTDTQYF
TRBD1	TRBJ1-2	NA	TRBV15	TGTGCCACCAGCAGAGGGTTTTCGGACAGGGTAGGGTATGGCTACACCTTC	CATSRGFSDRVGYGYTF
NA	TRBJ1-2	many	TRBV14	TGTGCCAGCAGCCAAGTCGGGGGGGAAGGCTACACCTTC	CASSQVGGEGYTF
NA	TRBJ1-4	NA	TRBV27	TGTGCCAGCAGTTTCCTACAGGGAAGGGGTGAAAAACTGTTTTTT	CASSFLQGRGEKLFF
NA	TRBJ1-1	few	TRBV6-5	TGTGCCAGCAGTTACTCATCAGACATGAACACTGAAGCTTTCTTT	CASSYSSDMNTEAFF
TRBD1	TRBJ1-1	NA	TRBV2	TGTGCCAGCAGGGGACAGATGAACACTGAAGCTTTCTTT	CASRGQMNTEAFF
NA	TRBJ2-3	NA	TRBV2	TGTGCCAGCAGCACGGGGTCAGATACGCAGTATTTT	CASSTGSDTQYF
NA	TRBJ1-5	few	TRBV4-1	TGCGCCAGCAGCCCCCCCCTCGCGCCGCCCCAGCATTTT	CASSPPLAPPQHF
TRBD1	TRBJ1-1	NA	TRBV24-1	TGTGCCACCAGCCCGAGACAGGGGCAGAACACTGAAGCTTTCTTT	CATSPRQGQNTEAFF
NA	TRBJ1-1	NA	TRBV29-1	TGCAGCGTTGGTGGGGGGGACACGAACACTGAAGCTTTCTTT	CSVGGGDTNTEAFF
TRBD1	TRBJ2-7	once	TRBV4-1	TGCGCCAGCAGACCCGCCACCTACAGGGGGCTGAACGAGCAGTACTTC	CASRPATYRGLNEQYF